The 24 T cell receptor beta chains given below trace back to one sample, sequenced in a study of blood T cell repertoires in COVID-19. Method: immunoSEQ multiplex PCR; TCRdb's copy keeps in-frame clones and lacks some. The data show 200,000 or so clones, 85% to 90% seen once. The sequenced material came from PBMCs or T cells enriched from blood (not recorded which). These TCRs come from a woman younger than 30 in a cohort exposed to, infected with or recovered from COVID-19 (not recorded which).

The chain has TRBV7-3 and TRBJ2-2, with D unresolved. CDR3 size: 15 residues. Trimming shortened V by 3 bases and J by 5 bases, and 13 bases separated the two germline ends. Germline V CDR1 and CDR2: SGHTA, FQGTGA. CDR3 protein: CASSFAPSSTGELFF. The CDR3 DNA reads TGTGCCAGCAGCTTCGCCCCGTCCAGTACCGGGGAGCTGTTTTTT.

The rearrangement uses TRBV5-1 and TRBJ1-1; possibly TRBD1 for D (5 bases). The CDR3 is 15 amino acids. V lost 0 bases and J lost 1, with 10 bases in between. Germline CDR1 reads SGHRS; CDR2 reads YFSETQ. The CDR3 loop is CASSLGGTGNTEAFF. CDR3 sequence (DNA): TGCGCCAGCAGCTTGGGAGGAACAGGGAACACTGAAGCTTTCTTT.

The rearrangement uses TRBV5-6 and TRBJ1-5; D is unresolved. V was clipped by 0 bases and J by 7 bases, with 8 bases between them. The CDR3 has 13 amino acids. Germline V gene lookup returns CDR1 SGHDT and CDR2 YYEEEE. CDR3 nucleotide sequence: TGTGCCAGCAGCTTGGGAGGGCGGCAGCCCCAGCATTTT. Residues: CASSLGGRQPQHF.

The chain uses TRBV5-1 and TRBJ1-1, with a tentative D call TRBD1 (5 bases). Per germline, CDR1 SGHRS and CDR2 YFSETQ. Trimming left V 0 bases short and J 1 base short, with 7 bases between. The CDR3 sequence is 14 residues long. The CDR3 reads CASSLARANTEAFF. CDR3 DNA sequence: TGCGCCAGCAGCTTGGCCAGGGCGAACACTGAAGCTTTCTTT.

The CDR3 region is CASSLSRNPSSEAFF. CDR3 DNA: TGTGCCAGCAGCTTATCCAGGAACCCATCGAGTGAAGCTTTCTTT. The chain has TRBV7-9 and TRBJ1-1; D remains ambiguous. This CDR3 is 15 amino acids long. V lost 2 bases to trimming and J lost 7 bases, with 17 bases between them. Per the germline V gene, CDR1 is SEHNR and CDR2 is FQNEAQ (reference sequence).

This clone appeared a few times. The V gene is TRBV12-5, the J gene TRBJ1-6, with D possibly TRBD1 on 5 matching bases. The CDR3 has 19 residues. Germline-derived CDR1 and CDR2 are LGHNT and FRNRAP. V gave up 2 bases and J gave up 4 bases, with 21 bases separating them. Here the CDR3 reads CASGLSIVSSGGYNSPLHF. CDR3 DNA sequence: TGTGCTAGTGGTTTGTCTATCGTATCCTCCGGGGGATATAATTCACCCCTCCACTTT.

The chain employs TRBV20-1 and TRBJ1-4; 11 bases agree with TRBD1. The CDR3 length is 14 residues. Germline lookup yields CDR1 DFQATT and CDR2 SNEGSKA (reference sequence). After removal of 3 bases from V and 11 bases from J, the junction contained 8 bases not matched to a gene. CDR3: CSASQPGQGDKLFF. CDR3 sequence (DNA): TGCAGTGCTAGTCAACCGGGACAGGGGGATAAACTGTTTTTT.

The chain has TRBV5-1 and TRBJ1-4; 8 bases are a match to TRBD1. CDR1 and CDR2 from the germline V gene are SGHRS and YFSETQ. Trimming at V came to 4 bases and at J to 8 bases, leaving 7 bases not matched to a gene. The CDR3 spans 14 residues. CDR3 amino acids: CASSQDRAEEKLFF. The CDR3, as DNA: TGCGCCAGCAGCCAGGACAGGGCGGAGGAAAAACTGTTTTTT.

The V call is TRBV9, the J call TRBJ2-2; 12 bases fit TRBD2. This CDR3 comprises 16 residues. J was trimmed by 5 bases and V by 3 bases; bases with no gene match: 5. CDR1 is SGDLS, CDR2 YYNGEE, per germline. DNA of the CDR3: TGTGCCAGCAGCGATAGACTAGCGGGAGTGACCGGGGAGCTGTTTTTT. This translates into CASSDRLAGVTGELFF.

V usage is TRBV4-2 and J usage is TRBJ2-1; D ambiguous. V lost 5 bases, J lost 0 bases, and 8 bases lay in between. The CDR3 covers 14 residues. Germline V gene sequence: CDR1 LGHNA, CDR2 YNFKEQ. The chain's CDR3 is CASSGQFSYNEQFF. Written as DNA, the CDR3 is TGTGCCAGCAGCGGCCAGTTCTCCTACAATGAGCAGTTCTTC.

V is TRBV9 and J is TRBJ1-2, with D possibly TRBD1 on 5 matching bases. The germline V and J ends were trimmed by 0 bases and 5 bases, with 17 bases remaining between them. This CDR3 is built from 16 residues. The germline V gene encodes CDR1 SGDLS and CDR2 YYNGEE. CDR3 DNA sequence: TGTGCCAGCAGCGTAGCGGAATGGACGACAGAGTATGGCTACACCTTC. It codes for CASSVAEWTTEYGYTF.

The gene calls are TRBV5-6 and TRBJ1-2; D ambiguous. Germline CDR1 SGHDT, CDR2 YYEEEE. The V end lost 2 bases, the J end lost 1 base, and 9 bases lay between the germline ends. There are 14 residues in the CDR3. This chain's CDR3 is CASSFEGLNYGYTF. The CDR3 bases are TGTGCCAGCAGCTTCGAAGGACTTAACTATGGCTACACCTTC.

The chain uses TRBV28 and TRBJ1-5; maybe TRBD1 (6 bases). Trimming left V 5 bases short and J 8 bases short, with 13 bases between. In germline, CDR1 is MDHEN, CDR2 SYDVKM. This CDR3 has 13 residues. The CDR3 reads CASSSWGQEPQHF. The CDR3 nucleotides read TGTGCCAGCAGTAGTTGGGGGCAAGAGCCCCAGCATTTT.

This clone came up once. This chain connects TRBV13 to TRBJ1-1; possible D gene TRBD1, 6 bases. Between the trimmed V and J ends, which lost 5 bases and 5 bases, there was a span of 6 bases. In germline, CDR1 is PRHDT, CDR2 FYEKMQ (reference sequence). The CDR3 covers 11 residues. Written as DNA, the CDR3 is TGTGCCAGCAGCCAGGGGACTGAAGCTTTCTTT. This gives the protein CASSQGTEAFF.

V and J are TRBV10-1 and TRBJ2-1; TRBD2 aligns across 14 bases. CDR3 length equals 15 residues. CDR1 and CDR2 from the germline V gene are WNHNN and SYGVQD (reference sequence). The V gene end was trimmed by 6 bases and the J gene end by 9 bases; junction bases not matched to a gene: 7. The CDR3 DNA follows: TGCGCCAGCAGCCCGACTAGCGGGGGGGCGAGTGAGCAGTTCTTC. It translates to CASSPTSGGASEQFF.

The gene calls are TRBV13 and TRBJ2-7; 12 nucleotides line up with TRBD2. The V gene's germline CDR1 is PRHDT and CDR2 FYEKMQ (reference sequence). This CDR3 has 15 residues. The ends lost 4 bases at V and 3 bases at J; junction bases unmatched: 4. Written as DNA, the CDR3 is TGTGCCAGCAGCTCATCTAGCGGGAGGGGCTACGAGCAGTACTTC. Protein product: CASSSSSGRGYEQYF.

This clone came up once. This chain connects TRBV5-3 to TRBJ1-1, with a weak D call TRBD1 (6 bases). TRBV5-3 is sorted into the ORF group, with uncertain function. V shed 4 bases and J shed 3 bases, with 25 bases lying between them. CDR3 length: 18 amino acids. The CDR3 bases are TGTGCCAGAAGCCGACTCCAAGGGTCAGGGGCCGAGTACACTGAAGCTTTCTTT. Translating it yields CARSRLQGSGAEYTEAFF.

For this clone: This could be a read error, since a much larger clone is one nucleotide away. The V and J genes are TRBV7-3 and TRBJ2-3, with 7 bases aligning to TRBD2. The CDR3 consists of 16 residues. Germline CDR1 reads SGHTA; CDR2 reads FQGTGA. V was clipped by 2 bases and J by 2 bases; unmatched bases: 7. The CDR3 protein is CASSLSSGANTDTQYF. In DNA, the CDR3 is TGTGCCAGCAGCTTATCAAGCGGGGCGAACACAGATACGCAGTATTTT.

The chain uses TRBV2 and TRBJ1-4; D gene uncertain. CDR3 length: 13 residues. Germline values: CDR1 SNHLY, CDR2 FYNNEI. The V and J ends lost 6 bases and 3 bases respectively, with 8 bases between them. The CDR3 DNA follows: TGTGCCAGCAGGGGAGTGGCTAATGAAAAACTGTTTTTT. It codes for CASRGVANEKLFF.

This clone was detected a few times. This chain joins TRBV24-1 and TRBJ2-7; no definite D call. This CDR3 region has 13 residues. CDR1 and CDR2 (germline): KGHDR, SFDVKD. V was shortened by 6 bases and J by 2 bases, with 10 bases between the two germline ends. DNA for the CDR3: TGTGCCACCAGTCGTGGTCCGGCCTACGAGCAGTACTTC. Its translation is CATSRGPAYEQYF.

The V call is TRBV7-8, the J call TRBJ2-5, with 12 bases lining up with TRBD2. Germline V gene lookup returns CDR1 SGHVS and CDR2 FQNEAQ. CDR3 length: 16 amino acids. After removal of 5 bases from V and 4 bases from J, the junction contained 8 bases not matched to a gene. This CDR3 reads CASSPRLAGAGETQYF. CDR3 DNA: TGTGCCAGCAGCCCCAGACTAGCGGGGGCGGGAGAGACCCAGTACTTC.

The genes are TRBV27 and TRBJ2-3, with D perhaps matching TRBD2 (6 bases). V was shortened by 2 bases and J by 8 bases, with 8 bases between the two germline ends. The CDR3 is made up of 12 amino acids. The germline V gene encodes CDR1 MNHEY and CDR2 SMNVEV (reference sequence). As DNA, the CDR3 is TGTGCCAGCAGTTTACTGGGGGGTACGCAGTATTTT. This codes for CASSLLGGTQYF.

The rearrangement links TRBV19 to TRBJ2-1; TRBD2 aligns across 12 bases. The germline V gene encodes CDR1 LNHDA and CDR2 SQIVND (reference sequence). J lost 7 bases, V lost 0 bases, and 1 base had no gene match. This CDR3 is built from 15 residues. The CDR3, as DNA: TGTGCCAGTAGTATAGAACTAGCGGGAGGTAATGAGCAGTTCTTC. Protein product: CASSIELAGGNEQFF.

V is TRBV7-6 and J is TRBJ2-1, with D perhaps matching TRBD1 (6 bases). This CDR3 spans 11 amino acids. CDR1 and CDR2 from the germline V gene are SGHVS and FNYEAQ. V lost 8 bases and J 10 bases, leaving 12 bases between the germline ends. CDR3 region: CASGGAREQFF. The CDR3 bases are TGTGCCAGCGGGGGCGCAAGGGAGCAGTTCTTC.